This TCR beta chain was obtained from a study of a mutant IDH1 vaccine in newly diagnosed glioma. For the study at large: Treated patients had a mean age of 40.4 years and an approximately 60% male, about 38% female split.

To note about this clone: No antigen is known for it.

As for time point: week 35, safety follow-up. Doses of 300 ug of mutant IDH1 20-mer peptide were given with topical imiquimod. Eight vaccine doses were administered to patients at weeks 1, 3, 5, 7, 11, 15, 19 and 23. The study enrolled donors with new WHO grade 3 or 4 IDH1-mutant, ATRX-lost astrocytomas. This CDR3 contains 12 residues. The V gene's germline CDR1 is SGHDT and CDR2 YYEEEE. Trimming left V 2 bases short and J 9 bases short, with 11 bases between. The study's findings and limits: Evidence of vaccine-induced immune responses was documented in 85% to 95% of patients.

Here immunoSEQ multiplex PCR was the method, and the copy in TCRdb shows in-frame clones only, minus some. The sample holds over 25,000 clones; almost 80% are singletons and the top ten take around a tenth. Sequences were derived from PBMCs, sampled from a glioma patient whose treatment included an IDH1 peptide vaccine. This clonotype originated in a woman aged 25 to 39 with glioma. Some clones in this sample may be carry-over from other donors' samples. This chain links TRBV5-6 with TRBJ1-1; the D is unclear. Written as DNA, the CDR3 is TGTGCCAGCAGCTTCGATTTCGACAAAGCTTTCTTT. It specifies CASSFDFDKAFF.